The next 2 T cell receptor beta chains were all read from a single sample in a study of response to subunit inactivated influenza vaccine. Using its own MiXCR run on the RT-PCR reads, TCRdb lists one record per CDR3 protein. The table records 860,000 or so distinct CDR3 sequences, less than 25% of them present only once. This specimen consisted of PBMCs from blood, obtained 5 days after vaccination. Receptors originate from a man between 50 and 59 years old who received an inactivated influenza vaccine.

A few counts support this clonotype. This chain joins TRBV12-3 or TRBV12-4 and TRBJ2-2; 7 bases are a match to TRBD1. The CDR3 has 14 amino acids. J gave up 4 bases and V 5 bases, and 4 bases lay outside the gene matches. In DNA, the CDR3 is TGTGCCAGCAGTAAGGGACAGACCACCGGGGAGCTGTTTTTT. Translating gives CASSKGQTTGELFF.

This clonotype was seen at least ten times. J is TRBJ1-5 and V is TRBV10-3, with D possibly matching TRBD1 (6 bases). Germline CDR1 reads ENHRY; CDR2 reads SYGVKD. This CDR3 has 15 amino acids. V lost 0 bases, J lost 2 bases, and 8 bases lay in between. CDR3 DNA: TGTGCCATCAGTGAGTCGACAGGCGGCAATCAGCCCCAGCATTTT. This encodes CAISESTGGNQPQHF.